The 5 T cell receptor beta chains presented below share a single source sample, sequenced in a study of shared clonotypes between healthy human individuals. Measured with immunoSEQ multiplex PCR; TCRdb has only the in-frame clones, and not every one. This sample has some 2.1 million clones, with approximately 95% found just once. Material: naive CD4+ T cells sorted from blood. Specified subset: CD45RA+ positively selected. These TCRs come from a man aged 18 to 29 in good health.

The chain is built from TRBV2 and TRBJ1-1; D is unclear. CDR3 size: 11 residues. The ends were cut back, 9 bases at V and 4 bases at J, with 9 bases in the middle. CDR1 SNHLY and CDR2 FYNNEI come from the germline V gene. The CDR3 region has the DNA TGTGCCAGTCGGAGTGGCACTGAAGCTTTCTTT. It codes for CASRSGTEAFF. Full variable domain (rest looked up from reference TRBV2 and TRBJ1-1): EPEVTQTPSHQVTQMGQEVILRCVPISNHLYFYWYRQILGQKVEFLVSFYNNEISEKSEIFDDQFSVERPDGSNFTLKIRSTKLEDSAMYFCASRSGTEAFFGQGTRLTVV.

This chain connects TRBV2 to TRBJ2-6; D is perhaps TRBD1 (5 bases). The germline CDR1 and CDR2 sequences are SNHLY and FYNNEI. Trimming cost V 4 bases and J 1 base, with 8 bases left between them. This CDR3 contains 15 residues. CDR3 residues: CASSVAGSGANVLTF. The CDR3 DNA is TGTGCCAGCAGTGTGGCAGGGTCTGGGGCCAACGTCCTGACTTTC.

This rearrangement joins TRBV5-1 to TRBJ2-7; TRBD2 matches at 9 bases. From germline, CDR1 is SGHRS and CDR2 YFSETQ. The CDR3 length is 17 residues. V dropped 2 bases and J dropped 5; count of bases not matched to a gene: 14. The CDR3 loop is CASSFGAGGVWVHEQYF. The CDR3 DNA is TGCGCCAGCAGCTTTGGTGCGGGAGGGGTTTGGGTCCACGAGCAGTACTTC. The variable domain in full, completed from reference TRBV5-1 and TRBJ2-7, reads KAGVTQTPRYLIKTRGQQVTLSCSPISGHRSVSWYQQTPGQGLQFLFEYFSETQRNKGNFPGRFSGRQFSNSRSEMNVSTLELGDSALYLCASSFGAGGVWVHEQYFGPGTRLTVT.

The chain recombines TRBV10-3 with TRBJ1-3, with a possible D match to TRBD1 (5 bases). The germline V and J ends were trimmed by 3 bases and 2 bases, with 14 bases remaining between them. Germline loops: CDR1 ENHRY, CDR2 SYGVKD. The CDR3 runs 16 residues. The CDR3 sequence: CAISDQGAVPGNTIYF. The CDR3 bases are TGTGCCATCAGTGATCAGGGTGCTGTGCCTGGAAACACCATATATTTT.

In regard to this clone: An end of the junction does not agree with germline; a read error may underlie this. This sequence joins TRBV5-1 and TRBJ2-5, with D perhaps being TRBD1 or TRBD2 (5 bases each). The CDR3 runs to 16 residues. CDR1 and CDR2 from the germline V gene are SGHRS and YFSETQ. The CDR3 DNA sequence: TGCGCCAGCAGCTGGGGGACGGAACCGGCCCAAGGGACCCAGTACTTC. Protein: CASSWGTEPAQGTQYF.